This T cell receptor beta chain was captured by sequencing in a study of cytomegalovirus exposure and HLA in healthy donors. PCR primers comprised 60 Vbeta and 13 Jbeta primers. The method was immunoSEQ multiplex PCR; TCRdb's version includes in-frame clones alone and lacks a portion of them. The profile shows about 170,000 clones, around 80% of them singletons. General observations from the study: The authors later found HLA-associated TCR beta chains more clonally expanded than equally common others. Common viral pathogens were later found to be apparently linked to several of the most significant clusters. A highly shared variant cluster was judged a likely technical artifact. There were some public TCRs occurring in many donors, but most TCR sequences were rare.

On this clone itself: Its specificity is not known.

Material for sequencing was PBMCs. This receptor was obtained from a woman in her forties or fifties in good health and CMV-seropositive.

The CDR3 DNA sequence: TGTGCCAGCAGCTTAGCGCTGATAGGCGGGGCCGAGCTTTGGGAGCAGTTCTTC. Amino acid sequence: CASSLALIGGAELWEQFF. The chain has TRBV7-8 and TRBJ2-1, with a possible D match to TRBD2 (6 bases). This CDR3 contains 18 residues. Between the trimmed V and J ends, which lost 0 bases and 10 bases, there was a span of 25 bases. Germline values: CDR1 SGHVS, CDR2 FQNEAQ.